The 25 T cell receptor beta chains below were found in one sample sequenced in a study of shared clonotypes between healthy human individuals. Method: immunoSEQ multiplex PCR; TCRdb's copy keeps in-frame clones and lacks some. The table records about 800,000 clones, around 96% of them present only once. CD8 cells regarded as naive lacked CD45RO, were positively chosen for CCR7, and omitted terminally differentiated effector memory CD45RA+ cells. The material sequenced was naive CD8+ T cells sorted from blood. Every receptor here comes from a young man in good health.

This clone was counted a single time. The chain is built from TRBV13 and TRBJ1-2; D ambiguous. V lost 5 bases to trimming and J lost 8 bases, with 12 bases between them. CDR3 size: 12 residues. Germline lookup yields CDR1 PRHDT and CDR2 FYEKMQ (reference sequence). The DNA of the CDR3 is TGTGCCAGCAGCAGCTCTACTCGGGGCTACACCTTC. Its translation is CASSSSTRGYTF.

CDR3 DNA sequence: TGTGCCAGCAGCGTAGCTACGATGGACATAATCGGACTAACATACAATGAGCAGTTCTTC. Protein: CASSVATMDIIGLTYNEQFF. This sequence joins TRBV9 and TRBJ2-1; possibly TRBD2 for D (6 bases). Trimming cost V 0 bases and J 4 bases, with 26 bases left between them. The CDR3 runs to 20 residues. The V gene's germline CDR1 is SGDLS and CDR2 YYNGEE.

The chain is built from TRBV11-1 and TRBJ2-4; D unresolved. In germline, CDR1 is SGHAT, CDR2 FQDESV (reference sequence). The V end lost 5 bases, the J end lost 3 bases, and 8 bases lay between the germline ends. The CDR3 covers 13 residues. CDR3 nucleotide sequence: TGTGCCAGCAGCGGCCCGATCAAAAACATTCAGTACTTC. It translates to CASSGPIKNIQYF.

The DNA for the CDR3 is TGTGCCAGCTCACCTTCTGTAGGGTTTGAGCCCCAGCATTTT. Amino acids: CASSPSVGFEPQHF. The chain recombines TRBV18 with TRBJ1-5; D uncertain. This CDR3 has 14 amino acids. Germline-derived CDR1 and CDR2 are KGHSH and LQKENI. V gave up 3 bases and J gave up 8 bases, with 14 bases separating them.

This clone was seen just once. Other DNA sequences in this specimen translate into the identical CDR3. The chain combines TRBV28 with TRBJ2-7; D remains unclear. Trimming left V 5 bases short and J 0 bases short, with 2 bases between. The length of the CDR3 is 11 residues. CDR1 is MDHEN and CDR2 is SYDVKM in the germline V gene. CDR3 amino acids: CASSNSYEQYF. For the CDR3, the DNA is TGTGCCAGCAGTAACTCCTACGAGCAGTACTTC.

The V gene is TRBV29-1, the J gene TRBJ1-3; D is possibly TRBD1 (5 bases). This CDR3 is built from 14 residues. Per germline, CDR1 SQVTM and CDR2 ANQGSEA. V was clipped by 3 bases and J by 2 bases, with 11 bases between them. The CDR3 sequence: CSVEEGRTGNTIYF. DNA for the CDR3: TGCAGCGTTGAGGAGGGGAGGACTGGAAACACCATATATTTT.

The rearrangement links TRBV7-9 to TRBJ1-2; D might be TRBD1 (6 bases). The CDR3 spans 13 residues. Germline assignment: CDR1 SEHNR and CDR2 FQNEAQ (reference sequence). Trimming took off 5 bases at V and 4 bases at J, with 11 bases between the two ends. The CDR3 reads CASSPDRIYGYTF. The CDR3 bases are TGTGCCAGCAGCCCAGACAGGATCTATGGCTACACCTTC.

The V gene is TRBV6-6, the J gene TRBJ1-5, with D possibly TRBD1 on 6 matching bases. This CDR3 comprises 15 residues. The germline V and J ends were trimmed by 5 bases and 4 bases, with 15 bases remaining between them. The germline gives CDR1 MNHNY, CDR2 SVGAGI (reference sequence). CDR3 bases: TGTGCCAGCAGTAGCTTACAGGGTCTAAATCAGCCCCAGCATTTT. Amino acids: CASSSLQGLNQPQHF.

J is TRBJ2-2 and V is TRBV21-1; the DNA was not compared with TRBD1, the D call given in the table. TRBV21-1 is noted as a pseudogene. The CDR3 length is 12 residues. The CDR3 here is CASSTRGGELFF. CDR3 sequence (DNA): TGTGCCAGCAGCACCAGGGGCGGGGAGCTGTTTTTT.

The V call is TRBV28, the J call TRBJ1-4; 10 bases are a match to TRBD1. The CDR3 has 17 residues. CDR1 is MDHEN, CDR2 SYDVKM, per germline. V lost 1 base, J lost 8 bases, and 10 bases stayed unmatched. In nucleotides, the CDR3 is TGTGCCAGCAGTTTATTACGACAGACAGGGGGCGACGAAAAACTGTTTTTT. This codes for CASSLLRQTGGDEKLFF. Using reference TRBV28 and TRBJ1-4 for the parts outside the CDR3, the full variable domain is DVKVTQSSRYLVKRTGEKVFLECVQDMDHENMFWYRQDPGLGLRLIYFSYDVKMKEKGDIPEGYSVSREKKERFSLILESASTNQTSMYLCASSLLRQTGGDEKLFFGSGTQLSVL.

The CDR3 DNA sequence: TGTGCCAGCAGTATATTAGCGGGGGGCTACAATGAGCAGTTCTTC. Protein sequence: CASSILAGGYNEQFF. The gene calls are TRBV6-1 and TRBJ2-1; 10 bases fit TRBD2. This CDR3 has 15 amino acids. Germline CDR1 and CDR2: MNHNS and SASEGT. The trim removed 5 bases at V and 3 bases at J, leaving 4 bases unmatched.

V usage is TRBV4-3 and J usage is TRBJ2-7; D might be TRBD1 or TRBD2, each matching 5 bases. The CDR3 is made up of 14 amino acids. V shed 0 bases and J shed 6 bases, with 12 bases lying between them. Germline CDR1 and CDR2: LGHNA and YSLEER. The chain's CDR3 is CASSQEGGQGEQYF. The CDR3 DNA reads as TGCGCCAGCAGCCAAGAAGGCGGGCAGGGCGAGCAGTACTTC.

This chain links TRBV19 with TRBJ2-7; 8 nucleotides line up with TRBD2. Germline CDR1 LNHDA, CDR2 SQIVND (reference sequence). V lost 5 bases to trimming and J lost 1 base; unmatched junction nucleotides: 7. The CDR3 consists of 15 residues. CDR3 sequence reads: CASSPGPGGSYEQYF. The CDR3, as DNA: TGTGCCAGTAGTCCCGGACCGGGGGGGTCCTACGAGCAGTACTTC.

The chain joins TRBV10-1 to TRBJ2-5; TRBD1 aligns across 10 bases. The CDR3 covers 14 residues. The V and J ends lost 6 bases and 4 bases, in that order; junction bases with no gene match: 5. Germline CDR1 WNHNN, CDR2 SYGVQD (reference sequence). The CDR3 is CASSYGQGGETQYF. CDR3 nucleotide sequence: TGCGCCAGCAGCTACGGACAGGGGGGAGAGACCCAGTACTTC.

The chain has TRBV30 and TRBJ2-1; D is ambiguous. The V and J ends lost 1 base and 4 bases respectively, with 8 bases between them. Germline V gene sequence: CDR1 GTSNPN, CDR2 SVGIG (reference sequence). This CDR3 spans 13 amino acids. CDR3 loop: CAWSDDQYNEQFF. DNA of the CDR3: TGTGCCTGGAGTGACGACCAGTACAATGAGCAGTTCTTC.

This chain uses TRBV7-9 with TRBJ2-2, with 7 positions matching TRBD2. CDR3 length equals 14 residues. V lost 5 bases, J lost 6 bases, and 6 bases stayed unmatched. Germline assignment: CDR1 SEHNR and CDR2 FQNEAQ (reference sequence). The CDR3 DNA is TGTGCCAGCAGCGGAAGACTAGCCGCCGGGGAGCTGTTTTTT. This encodes CASSGRLAAGELFF.

The V and J genes are TRBV27 and TRBJ1-4; the D gene is possibly TRBD1 (5 bases). Trimming shortened V by 2 bases and J by 3 bases, and 10 bases separated the two germline ends. The CDR3 runs 15 residues. The germline V gene encodes CDR1 MNHEY and CDR2 SMNVEV (reference sequence). The CDR3 sequence is CASSLDGTSNEKLFF. In nucleotides, the CDR3 is TGTGCCAGCAGTTTAGACGGGACTTCTAATGAAAAACTGTTTTTT.

This CDR3 is CASSPLRGSGTEAFF. The CDR3 coding sequence is TGTGCCAGCTCACCCCTGAGAGGGTCAGGGACTGAAGCTTTCTTT. The chain links TRBV18 to TRBJ1-1; the D gene is possibly TRBD1 (5 bases). Germline V lookup: CDR1 KGHSH, CDR2 LQKENI. The CDR3 consists of 15 residues. Trimming shortened V by 3 bases and J by 5 bases, and 16 bases separated the two germline ends.

The V call is TRBV11-3, the J call TRBJ2-7; possibly TRBD1 for D (6 bases). The CDR3 totals 12 residues. The germline V gene has CDR1 SGHNT and CDR2 YENEEA. Trimming cost V 3 bases and J 6 bases, with 9 bases left between them. CDR3 residues: CASSFDRTEQYF. The CDR3, as DNA: TGTGCCAGCAGCTTTGACAGGACCGAGCAGTACTTC.

The chain combines TRBV7-6 with TRBJ2-1; the D is unclear. The CDR3 has 18 amino acids. Trimming removed 2 bases from V and 3 bases from J, with 20 bases in between. CDR1 is SGHVS and CDR2 is FNYEAQ in the germline V gene. The CDR3 spells CASSLNARPLSDYNEQFF. In nucleotides, the CDR3 is TGTGCCAGCAGCTTAAACGCTCGCCCCCTTTCGGACTACAATGAGCAGTTCTTC. The whole variable domain, filled in from reference TRBV7-6 and TRBJ2-1, reads GAGVSQSPRYKVTKRGQDVALRCDPISGHVSLYWYRQALGQGPEFLTYFNYEAQQDKSGLPNDRFSAERPEGSISTLTIQRTEQRDSAMYRCASSLNARPLSDYNEQFFGPGTRLTVL.

The V gene is TRBV4-1, the J gene TRBJ2-5, with 10 nucleotides matching TRBD2. Unmatched junction bases numbered 12, after V lost 0 bases and J lost 5 bases. CDR1 is MGHRA and CDR2 is YSYEKL in the germline V gene. The CDR3 has 18 residues. The CDR3 nucleotides read TGCGCCAGCAGCCAAGATGCAGCGGGAGGGGTCGTGGTGGAGACCCAGTACTTC. This codes for CASSQDAAGGVVVETQYF.

The genes are TRBV7-6 and TRBJ2-7; 8 positions match TRBD2. V trimming: 1 base; J trimming: 4 bases; junction bases outside the gene matches: 12. Per germline, CDR1 SGHVS and CDR2 FNYEAQ. This CDR3 contains 17 residues. This CDR3 is CASSLEPARGAGYEQYF. CDR3 DNA: TGTGCCAGCAGCTTAGAACCCGCGCGGGGGGCGGGTTACGAGCAGTACTTC.

The chain is built from TRBV7-8 and TRBJ2-7; D is uncertain. The V end lost 2 bases, the J end lost 0 bases, and 17 bases lay between the germline ends. From germline, CDR1 is SGHVS and CDR2 FQNEAQ. The CDR3 is made up of 17 amino acids. CDR3 nucleotides: TGTGCCAGCAGCTTACATAAGGGCGGAGTCATCTCCTACGAGCAGTACTTC. This translates into CASSLHKGGVISYEQYF.

The chain carries TRBV19 and TRBJ2-1; D possibly matches TRBD1 or TRBD2 (5 bases each). Trimming stripped 10 bases from V and 6 bases from J, with 16 bases between. CDR3 size: 13 residues. Germline V gene sequence: CDR1 LNHDA, CDR2 SQIVND (reference sequence). This CDR3 reads CATSGTTSNEQFF. DNA for the CDR3: TGTGCCACCTCCGGGACCACATCCAATGAGCAGTTCTTC.

V gene TRBV19 combines with J gene TRBJ2-3; perhaps TRBD1 as D (5 bases). The germline CDR1 and CDR2 sequences are LNHDA and SQIVND (reference sequence). Trimming shortened V by 7 bases and J by 6 bases, and 17 bases separated the two germline ends. The CDR3 consists of 14 residues. The CDR3 sequence: CASKGSVLVDTQYF. CDR3 DNA: TGTGCCAGTAAGGGGTCGGTGCTTGTTGATACGCAGTATTTT.